These 20 T cell receptor beta chains were sequenced from one sample in a study of T cell repertoires in cytomegalovirus infection. TCRdb itself ran the reads through MiXCR, one entry per CDR3 protein. The sample comprises 150,000 to 200,000 distinct CDR3 sequences, 14% of which are singletons, and roughly a quarter rests with the top ten. The sequenced material came from PBMCs. These receptors were taken from a human donor in good health (CMV status not recorded). Some clones in this sample may be carry-over from other donors' samples.

This clonotype occurred many times. The chain employs TRBV6-5 and TRBJ1-6; 8 bases fit TRBD1. V shed 0 bases, J shed 9 bases, and the junction held 4 bases outside the gene matches. The CDR3 length is 15 residues. CDR1 and CDR2 from the germline V gene are MNHEY and SVGAGI. The CDR3 nucleotides are TGTGCCAGCAGTTACTCCGGACAGGGTGGTTCACCCCTCCACTTT. This translates into CASSYSGQGGSPLHF.

Many counts were recorded for this clonotype. This chain links TRBV7-2 with TRBJ1-5; D call uncertain. Germline V gene sequence: CDR1 SGHTA, CDR2 FQGNSA. The germline V and J ends were trimmed by 5 bases and 7 bases, with 21 bases remaining between them. This CDR3 comprises 16 residues. The CDR3 reads CASSALQIVSIQPQHF. DNA for the CDR3: TGTGCCAGCAGCGCCCTACAGATAGTGTCGATCCAGCCCCAGCATTTT.

In its sample, this clonotype was seen many times. This chain connects TRBV29-1 to TRBJ1-1; the match to TRBD1 covers 7 bases. With V trimmed by 0 bases and J by 0 bases, 13 bases remained unmatched. Germline V lookup: CDR1 SQVTM, CDR2 ANQGSEA. This CDR3 comprises 18 residues. The CDR3 sequence is CSVEDFSPGQSLNTEAFF. The DNA of the CDR3 is TGCAGCGTTGAAGACTTTAGCCCGGGACAGAGCCTGAACACTGAAGCTTTCTTT.

The sample holds a few counts of this clonotype. The chain couples TRBV28 to TRBJ1-5; D is perhaps TRBD1 (6 bases). Germline lookup yields CDR1 MDHEN and CDR2 SYDVKM. The CDR3 length is 16 residues. Trimming left V 7 bases short and J 1 base short, with 17 bases between. The CDR3: CASTSLSGQSNQPQHF. DNA for the CDR3: TGTGCCAGCACCTCTTTATCCGGACAGAGCAATCAGCCCCAGCATTTT.

In this sample, this clonotype turned up a few times. The V and J genes are TRBV12-3 or TRBV12-4 and TRBJ2-2; 7 nucleotides line up with TRBD2. V shed 6 bases and J 8 bases; nucleotides not matched to a gene: 6. The CDR3 is made up of 13 amino acids. In DNA, the CDR3 is TGTGCCAGCAGAGTAAGCGGGGTTGGGGAGCTGTTTTTT. It translates to CASRVSGVGELFF.

The J gene is TRBJ2-3, the V gene TRBV28; 11 bases match TRBD2. This CDR3 contains 16 residues. The germline CDR1 and CDR2 sequences are MDHEN and SYDVKM. With 3 bases clipped from V and 4 bases from J, the junction kept 6 bases outside the gene matches. CDR3 bases: TGTGCCAGCAGTTTGACTAGCGGGGTTGGTGCAGATACGCAGTATTTT. Translated, it gives CASSLTSGVGADTQYF.

This chain links TRBV5-6 with TRBJ1-1; 8 nucleotides agree with TRBD1. This CDR3 has 16 residues. Germline V CDR1 and CDR2: SGHDT, YYEEEE. V lost 4 bases, J lost 1 base, and 9 bases stayed unmatched. The CDR3 region has the DNA TGTGCCAGCAGCAACCATGGGGACAGGAGGAACACTGAAGCTTTCTTT. Amino acid sequence: CASSNHGDRRNTEAFF.

This chain connects TRBV5-4 to TRBJ2-7; D is undetermined. Germline V CDR1 and CDR2: SGHNT, YYREEE (reference sequence). V was trimmed by 0 bases and J by 2 bases, leaving 9 bases between them. The CDR3 loop spans 14 amino acids. CDR3 amino acids: CASSLEAAAYEQYF. In DNA, the CDR3 is TGTGCCAGCAGCTTGGAGGCAGCCGCCTACGAGCAGTACTTC.

This clonotype was seen ten or more times. The chain is built from TRBV7-6 and TRBJ2-3, with D perhaps matching TRBD1 (5 bases). Germline V gene lookup returns CDR1 SGHVS and CDR2 FNYEAQ. Trimming pared 1 base from V and 6 bases from J, leaving 14 bases between. The length of the CDR3 is 15 residues. CDR3 amino acids: CASSLVQGEMDTQYF. In DNA, the CDR3 is TGTGCCAGCAGCTTAGTCCAGGGTGAGATGGATACGCAGTATTTT.

There are many counts of this clonotype. This rearrangement joins TRBV7-2 to TRBJ1-6; D is ambiguous. Germline V gene data show CDR1 as SGHTA and CDR2 as FQGNSA. This CDR3 comprises 15 residues. Trimming removed 8 bases at V and 2 bases at J, with 13 bases between. CDR3 DNA: TGTGCCAGCCAAATACCGCAGGCCTATAATTCACCCCTCCACTTT. Translation gives CASQIPQAYNSPLHF.

On this clonotype: The CDR3 end shows no conserved phenylalanine or tryptophan, and so a read error is likely. The chain couples TRBV20-1 to TRBJ2-1, with 9 bases lining up with TRBD1. V gave up 0 bases and J gave up 7 bases; unmatched junction bases: 10. CDR1 is DFQATT and CDR2 is SNEGSKA in the germline V gene (reference sequence). This CDR3 has 16 amino acids. The CDR3 protein is CSARDLTGTGINEQFI. Here the CDR3 DNA reads TGCAGTGCTAGAGATTTGACCGGGACAGGGATAAATGAGCAGTTCATC.

On this clonotype: Possible read error: a much larger clone is one base away. It is likely a read error, because the conserved phenylalanine at the end of the CDR3 is missing. The V gene is TRBV7-3, the J gene TRBJ2-6; no firm D call. Germline CDR1 reads SGHTA; CDR2 reads FQGTGA. V lost 5 bases and J lost 3, with 8 bases in between. The CDR3 has 14 amino acids. The CDR3 reads CASSPRGGANVLTS. Written as DNA, the CDR3 is TGTGCCAGCAGCCCACGCGGTGGGGCCAACGTCCTGACTTCC.

V and J are TRBV11-2 and TRBJ1-1, with 7 bases lining up with TRBD1. The V gene's germline CDR1 is SGHAT and CDR2 FQNNGV. This CDR3 is built from 13 residues. V trimming: 0 bases; J trimming: 10 bases; junction bases outside the gene matches: 5. The CDR3, as DNA: TGTGCCAGCAGCTTAGACTGGGACAGAGGAGCTTTCTTT. It codes for CASSLDWDRGAFF.

This clonotype showed up just a few times. The chain employs TRBV11-2 and TRBJ1-4; D ambiguous. The CDR3 contains 15 residues. Trimming took 0 bases from V and 10 from J, leaving 15 bases between them. Germline-derived CDR1 and CDR2 are SGHAT and FQNNGV. CDR3 loop: CASSLERTGVGKLFF. The CDR3 DNA reads as TGTGCCAGCAGCTTAGAACGGACGGGAGTGGGAAAACTGTTTTTT.

The rearrangement links TRBV6-2 or TRBV6-3 to TRBJ2-7; TRBD2 matches at 7 bases. This CDR3 has 12 residues. The V gene's germline CDR1 is MNHEY and CDR2 SVGEGT. The V segment lost 7 bases and the J segment 4 bases; nucleotides outside the gene matches: 4. The CDR3 DNA sequence: TGTGCCAGCACGGGACTATCATACGAGCAGTACTTC. It specifies CASTGLSYEQYF.

This clonotype was seen repeatedly, ten times or more. The J gene is TRBJ2-7, the V gene TRBV6-2 or TRBV6-3; 8 nucleotides agree with TRBD1. With 4 bases clipped from V and 7 bases from J, the junction kept 9 bases outside the gene matches. Looked up from germline, CDR1 is MNHEY and CDR2 is SVGEGT. The CDR3 length is 14 residues. CDR3 protein: CASSSRQGREEQYF. In nucleotides, the CDR3 is TGTGCCAGCAGTTCCCGACAGGGGCGGGAAGAGCAGTACTTC.

The J gene is TRBJ2-3, the V gene TRBV29-1, with no clear D. CDR1 and CDR2 (germline): SQVTM, ANQGSEA. V was cut by 0 bases and J by 1 base, with 8 bases left in between. The CDR3 is 14 amino acids. The CDR3 nucleotides are TGCAGCGTTGAAGAGGCCCAGGGCACAGATACGCAGTATTTT. Protein: CSVEEAQGTDTQYF.

This rearrangement joins TRBV29-1 to TRBJ1-1, with 9 nucleotides matching TRBD1. There are 15 residues in the CDR3. Germline trimming cut 6 bases from V and 5 bases from J; bases unmatched to any gene: 13. CDR1 SQVTM and CDR2 ANQGSEA come from the germline V gene. CDR3 protein: CSVTGTGSIRTEAFF. The CDR3 DNA is TGCAGCGTCACCGGGACAGGGTCGATAAGGACTGAAGCTTTCTTT.

This clonotype was recorded at least ten times. The chain joins TRBV7-8 to TRBJ2-7; 9 positions agree with TRBD1. Losses at the gene ends were 5 bases for V and 6 bases for J; bases not matched to a gene: 8. This CDR3 is 14 amino acids long. Germline CDR1 and CDR2: SGHVS and FQNEAQ. The CDR3 sequence is CASSPTDRGREQYF. DNA for the CDR3: TGTGCCAGCAGCCCGACGGACAGGGGTCGCGAGCAGTACTTC.

In this sample, this clonotype turned up many times. J is TRBJ2-5 and V is TRBV7-3; 7 bases are shared with TRBD2. The CDR3 is 14 residues long. The J segment lost 3 bases and the V segment lost 0 bases, leaving 1 base of the junction unmatched. Looked up from germline, CDR1 is SGHTA and CDR2 is FQGTGA. Written as DNA, the CDR3 is TGTGCCAGCAGCTTAACCAGCGGGAAAGAGACCCAGTACTTC. This codes for CASSLTSGKETQYF.